The source of this T cell receptor (beta chain) is a study of shared clonotypes between healthy human individuals. DNA at about 200 ng, 30,000 or so T cell genomes, went into sorted-subset replicate PCRs. Data came from immunoSEQ multiplex PCR; TCRdb stores just in-frame clones and leaves some out. The table includes around 720,000 clones, more than 70% detected once. On this clone: Its specificity is unknown.

With V trimmed by 8 bases and J by 4 bases, 10 bases remained unmatched. The CDR3 sequence is 14 residues long. Study-wide results and caveats: Represented diversity (both genetic and exposure-history) was limited by the small number of donors. Among the subsets, naive ones generally showed larger estimated richness than memory ones.

The sequence derives from a woman in her 30s in good health. Sequencing used memory CD4+ T cells sorted from blood. Subset given: CD45RA-negative fraction. The chain links TRBV23-1 to TRBJ2-7, with 8 bases aligning to TRBD2. TRBV23-1 is an ORF, and what it does is uncertain. The CDR3 here is CASVSGRKRYEQYF. DNA for the CDR3: TGCGCCAGCGTCAGCGGGAGAAAAAGGTACGAGCAGTACTTC.